These 11 T cell receptor beta chains came from one sample sequenced in a study of blood T cells in healthy people across ages. For the second PCR, which ran for 7 to 11 cycles, a sample-barcoded 5' primer and a J-beta primer mix were used. TCRdb recomputed calls from the 5' RACE reads with MiXCR, one row per CDR3 protein. This table holds some 800,000 distinct CDR3 sequences, roughly 25% found once. The sample also formed part of further work on T cells of mothers and their children.

Sequencing input: blood. These receptors all come from a boy aged 5-17 years in good health.

The V gene is TRBV12-3 or TRBV12-4, the J gene TRBJ2-1; no firm D call. V lost 3 bases and J 2 bases, leaving 8 bases between the germline ends. CDR3 length: 14 residues. The CDR3 loop is CASSFRETYNEQFF. The CDR3 nucleotides are TGTGCCAGCAGTTTCCGCGAAACCTACAATGAGCAGTTCTTC.

Here the CDR3 DNA reads TGTGCCACCAGTGATTTCCGGGACACACTTCAAGAGACCCAGTACTTC. It codes for CATSDFRDTLQETQYF. This chain joins TRBV24-1 and TRBJ2-5; D may be TRBD1 (6 bases). The V end was cut by 1 base, the J end by 2 bases, with 13 bases between. The CDR3 is 16 amino acids. Germline CDR1 KGHDR, CDR2 SFDVKD.

This chain connects TRBV30 to TRBJ1-2; TRBD1 aligns across 7 bases. The V gene's germline CDR1 is GTSNPN and CDR2 SVGIG (reference sequence). Losses at the gene ends were 6 bases for V and 1 base for J; bases not matched to a gene: 8. The CDR3 consists of 14 residues. The CDR3 here is CACNTGALNYGYTF. DNA for the CDR3: TGTGCCTGTAATACAGGGGCCCTTAACTATGGCTACACCTTC. The entire variable domain, with the rest obtained from reference TRBV30 and TRBJ1-2, is as follows: SQTIHQWPATLVQPVGSPLSLECTVEGTSNPNLYWYRQAAGRGLQLLFYSVGIGQISSEVPQNLSASRPQDRQFILSSKKLLLSDSGFYLCACNTGALNYGYTFGSGTRLTVV.

This clonotype was seen a handful of times. The CDR3: CASSQGRIAGGAETQYF. Here the CDR3 DNA reads TGTGCCAGCAGCCAAGGACGAATAGCGGGAGGGGCTGAGACCCAGTACTTC. This chain joins TRBV3-1 and TRBJ2-5, with 11 bases aligning to TRBD2. Per the germline V gene, CDR1 is LGHDT and CDR2 is YNNKEL (reference sequence). The junction had 9 bases not matched to a gene; V was cut back by 1 base and J by 5 bases. The CDR3 has 17 residues.

V is TRBV4-1 and J is TRBJ2-4; tentatively, D is TRBD1 or TRBD2 (6 bases each). The CDR3 extends over 16 amino acids. Trimming took off 0 bases at V and 2 bases at J, with 11 bases between the two ends. Germline loops: CDR1 MGHRA, CDR2 YSYEKL. CDR3 in amino acids: CASSQDRGAPKNIQYF. CDR3 bases: TGCGCCAGCAGCCAAGATAGGGGGGCCCCCAAAAACATTCAGTACTTC.

This sequence joins TRBV20-1 and TRBJ2-5; D might be TRBD1 (7 bases). Germline V gives CDR1 DFQATT, CDR2 SNEGSKA (reference sequence). The CDR3 runs to 13 residues. Trimming removed 6 bases at V and 5 bases at J, with 16 bases between. DNA for the CDR3: TGCAGTGCAACCTCTGCAGGGGGGGAGACCCAGTACTTC. Amino acid sequence: CSATSAGGETQYF.

This clonotype was picked up a small number of times. The chain has TRBV20-1 and TRBJ2-7, with 7 bases that match TRBD2. Germline CDR1 reads DFQATT; CDR2 reads SNEGSKA (reference sequence). The CDR3 is 15 residues long. V lost 4 bases and J lost 3; bases outside the gene matches: 12. CDR3 amino acids: CSAMSPGTTRYEQYF. In nucleotides, the CDR3 is TGCAGTGCTATGAGCCCCGGGACTACCCGCTACGAGCAGTACTTC.

This clonotype was found a few times. The rearrangement joins TRBV6-5 to TRBJ1-1, with D possibly matching TRBD1 (5 bases). V was clipped by 2 bases and J by 7 bases, with 11 bases between them. CDR3 length: 13 amino acids. Germline values: CDR1 MNHEY, CDR2 SVGAGI. CDR3 region: CASSYGARNEAFF. CDR3 sequence (DNA): TGTGCCAGCAGTTACGGGGCGCGGAATGAAGCTTTCTTT.

CDR3 bases: TGTGCCAGCAGTCCCCGTGTTAAGCGGGAAGGTGAGCAGTTCTTC. Amino acid sequence: CASSPRVKREGEQFF. V gene TRBV12-3 or TRBV12-4 combines with J gene TRBJ2-1; 7 bases align to TRBD2. The CDR3 is 15 residues long. V lost 5 bases and J lost 9; bases outside the gene matches: 13.

The chain joins TRBV19 to TRBJ2-5; D gene ambiguous. CDR1 LNHDA and CDR2 SQIVND come from the germline V gene (reference sequence). V was pared by 9 bases and J by 4 bases, with 12 bases between. This CDR3 has 12 amino acids. DNA of the CDR3: TGTGCCAGCAGACGAGTTGGAGAGACCCAGTACTTC. This codes for CASRRVGETQYF.

The genes are TRBV12-3 or TRBV12-4 and TRBJ2-1; D could derive from TRBD1 or TRBD2 (7 bases each). CDR3 size: 15 residues. V lost 6 bases and J 7 bases, leaving 19 bases between the germline ends. For the CDR3, the DNA is TGTGCCAGCAGGATGCGACAGGGAGGGAGGAATGAGCAGTTCTTC. The encoded protein is CASRMRQGGRNEQFF.